Sequencing of this TCR beta chain was carried out in a study of blood T cell repertoires in COVID-19. The age range of participants was 18 to 89 years, with residence in about two dozen US areas. Per the original data handling: The authors estimated nucleated cell counts from reference gene primer amplification. Profiling relied on immunoSEQ multiplex PCR, and the TCRdb table lists in-frame clones only, not all of them. V and J calls and clone size are those listed in that table; D and trimming were worked out from the DNA. The table lists under 300,000 clones, 88% of them singletons. The TCR was taken from a woman aged 40 to 55 with acute COVID-19. The sample taken for sequencing was PBMCs or T cells enriched from blood (not recorded which).

The CDR3 nucleotides read TGTGCCAGCAGCGTAGTCTCTTCCGGCGGGGAGCTGTTTTTT. This codes for CASSVVSSGGELFF. This sequence joins TRBV9 and TRBJ2-2; D is ambiguous. The V end lost 0 bases, the J end lost 7 bases, and 10 bases lay between the germline ends. CDR1 and CDR2 from the germline V gene are SGDLS and YYNGEE. This CDR3 is 14 amino acids long.